This TCR beta chain was recorded in a study of cytomegalovirus exposure and HLA in healthy donors. The CDR3 spans 13 residues. Germline lookup yields CDR1 SQVTM and CDR2 ANQGSEA. Trimming pared 6 bases from V and 1 base from J, leaving 10 bases between. The PCR was carried out with 60 Vbeta primers and 13 Jbeta primers. TCRdb's table, derived via immunoSEQ multiplex PCR, lists solely in-frame clones and lacks some. Altogether about 150,000 clones are present, approximately 80% being singletons, with the ten largest covering about 2.2%. The source is a man aged 30 to 39 in good health and CMV-seronegative. The rearrangement links TRBV29-1 to TRBJ1-5, with D perhaps matching TRBD1 (5 bases). Material: PBMCs. CDR3 nucleotide sequence: TGCAGCGTCCAAAAGGGGAGCAATCAGCCCCAGCATTTT. This gives the protein CSVQKGSNQPQHF.